This T cell receptor (beta chain) came from a study of T cell responses to AZD1222 COVID-19 vaccine. Study-wide points: Among the donors, most were white British and more were female, and clonal diversity was possibly underestimated. Recipients of AZD1222 seropositive at baseline numbered only 6 or 7.

As for this clone: The antigen is unknown.

Assay: immunoSEQ multiplex PCR; the TCRdb copy retains only in-frame clones and omits some. The data hold approximately 170,000 clones, with over 75% observed a single time. The CDR3 has 12 amino acids. Germline V gene lookup returns CDR1 MNHEY and CDR2 SVGAGI. V was cut by 6 bases and J by 1 base, with 6 bases left in between. V gene TRBV6-5 combines with J gene TRBJ1-1; D call uncertain. The specimen comprised peripheral blood, sampled on day 0 of AZD1222 vaccination. This receptor was identified in an adult in good health. The CDR3 loop reads CASSPRNTEAFF. CDR3 DNA: TGTGCCAGCAGCCCCAGGAACACTGAAGCTTTCTTT.